This TCR beta chain was captured in a study of regulatory T cells in long-lasting Graves disease. This clonotype has at least ten counts. Its antigen is not known. Libraries of TCR beta came from iRepertoire HTBI primers plus Arm-PCR of CDR3 regions. From the multiplex PCR reads, TCRdb called clonotypes with MiXCR, one entry per CDR3 protein. The top ten clones hold roughly 9.7% of a sample with about 540,000 distinct CDR3 sequences, about 13% of them seen once. Findings of the study overall: It was in persistent disease that TRBV28, TRBJ1-2 and TRBJ2-5 were favored. The study found lower TCR diversity in persistent Graves' patients than in newly diagnosed ones.

Sample time point: newly diagnosed GD, antithyroid drugs for less than 3 months. Researchers made the TCR library from RNA that was extracted from PBMCs. Germline CDR1 is SGHRS and CDR2 is YFSETQ. The V segment lost 5 bases and the J segment 2 bases; nucleotides outside the gene matches: 7. This CDR3 contains 15 residues. A further study also used this sample, focusing on T cells in Graves' hyperthyroidism and ophthalmopathy.

J is TRBJ2-3 and V is TRBV5-1, with 8 bases that match TRBD2. The specimen was peripheral blood mononuclear cells (PBMCs), collected at new diagnosis, from a patient treated with antithyroid drugs. The source of this sequence is a young man with Graves disease. This CDR3 reads CASSWSGGYTDTQYF. The CDR3 DNA follows: TGCGCCAGCAGTTGGAGCGGGGGTTACACAGATACGCAGTATTTT.